This is a list of T cell receptor beta chains from one sample in a study of blood T cells in healthy people across ages. One entry per CDR3 protein, called by TCRdb with MiXCR from the 5' RACE reads. Here the sample spans around 870,000 distinct CDR3 sequences, 29% being singletons. Sequencing input: blood. The receptors shown here come from an elderly woman in good health. Both conserved end residues are part of each CDR3. D genes are given only for firm matches. Some rows mark clone size as missing; the rest say once, few, many or name a class of expanded clone.

J: TRBJ1-5
size: few
D: -
V: TRBV29-1
DNA: TGCAGCGTTCGACAGGAGTGGGATAAGCCCCAGCATTTT
CDR3: CSVRQEWDKPQHF

J: TRBJ2-1
size: -
D: -
V: TRBV20-1
DNA: TGCAGTGCTAGAGAATACAATGAGCAGTTCTTC
CDR3: CSAREYNEQFF

J: TRBJ1-5
size: -
D: TRBD1
V: TRBV6-2/TRBV6-3
DNA: TGTGCCAGCGCGTCGAAAGGTCGGTTACAGGGGAATCAGCCCCAGCATTTT
CDR3: CASASKGRLQGNQPQHF

J: TRBJ1-2
size: many
D: -
V: TRBV4-2
DNA: TGTGCCAGCAGCCAAGGATCGCCAGAATATGGCTACACCTTC
CDR3: CASSQGSPEYGYTF

J: TRBJ1-1
size: -
D: -
V: TRBV12-3/TRBV12-4
DNA: TGTGCCAGCAGTAACCGGCGGGACACTGAAGCTTTCTTT
CDR3: CASSNRRDTEAFF

J: TRBJ2-3
size: many
D: TRBD1
V: TRBV14
DNA: TGTGCCAGCAGCCGTTGGGGACAGGCTAGCACAGATACGCAGTATTTT
CDR3: CASSRWGQASTDTQYF

J: TRBJ1-5
size: -
D: -
V: TRBV6-5
DNA: TGTGCCAGTCCCCCGCCAGGGGTCAATCAGCCCCAGCATTTT
CDR3: CASPPPGVNQPQHF

J: TRBJ2-5
size: few
D: -
V: TRBV7-2
DNA: TGTGCCAGCAGCTTTCTGGGCAGAACTCAAGAGACCCAGTACTTC
CDR3: CASSFLGRTQETQYF

J: TRBJ2-3
size: few
D: TRBD1
V: TRBV15
DNA: TGTGCCACCAGCAGAACCGGGACAGGGGGAGGTACGCAGTATTTT
CDR3: CATSRTGTGGGTQYF

J: TRBJ2-2
size: -
D: -
V: TRBV20-1
DNA: TGCAGTGCTAAACCGGGACACATCCCCGGGGGGGAGCTGTTTTTT
CDR3: CSAKPGHIPGGELFF

J: TRBJ2-5
size: many
D: -
V: TRBV6-7
DNA: TGTGCCAGCAGACCGGGACCCCGGTATTTGACCCAGTACTTC
CDR3: CASRPGPRYLTQYF

J: TRBJ2-4
size: -
D: -
V: TRBV30
DNA: TGTGCCTGGGCCCTCGGTGGGTCCGGCAAAAACATTCAGTACTTC
CDR3: CAWALGGSGKNIQYF

J: TRBJ1-1
size: few
D: -
V: TRBV7-9
DNA: TGTGCCGGCAGCCGGGGGCAGACAGCTTTGAACACTGAAGCTTTCTTT
CDR3: CAGSRGQTALNTEAFF

J: TRBJ2-1
size: many
D: TRBD1
V: TRBV7-8
DNA: TGTGCCAGCAGCTTAGACAGGGGTTGGGGTGAGCAGTTCTTC
CDR3: CASSLDRGWGEQFF

J: TRBJ1-2
size: many
D: TRBD1
V: TRBV7-2
DNA: TGTGCCAGCAGCCCCCTCGGACAGGGAGGCAGCTATGGCTACACCTTC
CDR3: CASSPLGQGGSYGYTF

J: TRBJ1-2
size: -
D: -
V: TRBV11-2
DNA: TGTGCCAGCAGCCCCATCCGGGGGGACCGTTGCTATGGCTACACCTTC
CDR3: CASSPIRGDRCYGYTF

J: TRBJ1-2
size: -
D: -
V: TRBV20-1
DNA: TGCAGTGCTACCTCCGGCGGGGGCAACTATGGCTACACCTTC
CDR3: CSATSGGGNYGYTF

J: TRBJ1-2
size: many
D: TRBD1
V: TRBV7-9
DNA: TGTGCCAGCAGCCCCTCCCGACAGGGCGGCTACACCTTC
CDR3: CASSPSRQGGYTF

J: TRBJ1-6
size: few
D: TRBD1
V: TRBV20-1
DNA: TGCAGTGCTAGAGAGGAGGGGGCGCATTCACCCCTCCACTTT
CDR3: CSAREEGAHSPLHF

J: TRBJ2-3
size: few
D: TRBD2
V: TRBV30
DNA: TGTGCCTGGAGTGTAGGTCGGACTAGTAGCCGCACAGATACGCAGTATTTT
CDR3: CAWSVGRTSSRTDTQYF

J: TRBJ2-5
size: -
D: -
V: TRBV29-1
DNA: TGCAGCGTTGAGCGGCAGGGCCAAGAGACCCAGTACTTC
CDR3: CSVERQGQETQYF

J: TRBJ1-4
size: -
D: -
V: TRBV30
DNA: TGTGCCTGGAACTGGGGTAATAATGAAAAACTGTTTTTT
CDR3: CAWNWGNNEKLFF

J: TRBJ2-4
size: many
D: -
V: TRBV7-2
DNA: TGTGCCAGCAGCCCAGAGACAGCTACTCTCATTCAGTACTTC
CDR3: CASSPETATLIQYF

J: TRBJ2-7
size: many
D: TRBD1
V: TRBV10-3
DNA: TGTGCCATCAGTGGAAGGACAGGGTTTTTCTCCTACGAGCAGTACTTC
CDR3: CAISGRTGFFSYEQYF

J: TRBJ2-1
size: few
D: -
V: TRBV2
DNA: TGTGCCAGCAAGGTCGTTGGTACCTCCTACAATGAGCAGTTCTTC
CDR3: CASKVVGTSYNEQFF

J: TRBJ2-7
size: few
D: TRBD1
V: TRBV5-1
DNA: TGCGCCAGCAGCCAGACGGGACAGGCACTCTACGAGCAGTACTTC
CDR3: CASSQTGQALYEQYF

J: TRBJ2-3
size: many
D: TRBD2
V: TRBV12-3/TRBV12-4
DNA: TGTGCCAGCCTAGCGGGGTACACAGATACGCAGTATTTT
CDR3: CASLAGYTDTQYF

J: TRBJ2-5
size: -
D: -
V: TRBV7-9
DNA: TGTGCCAGCAGCCCAGGGACAATGGCGTCATGGTACTTC
CDR3: CASSPGTMASWYF

J: TRBJ2-7
size: many
D: TRBD1
V: TRBV4-3
DNA: TGCGCCAGCAGCGTACGGACAGGACCCTACGAGCAGTACTTC
CDR3: CASSVRTGPYEQYF

J: TRBJ2-3
size: -
D: TRBD2
V: TRBV20-1
DNA: TGCAGTGCTAGCTGGGGGGGTCAGACAGATACGCAGTATTTT
CDR3: CSASWGGQTDTQYF

J: TRBJ2-7
size: few
D: TRBD1
V: TRBV30
DNA: TGTGCCTGGAGTTCCGGGACAGGGTCCTACGAGCAGTACTTC
CDR3: CAWSSGTGSYEQYF

J: TRBJ2-3
size: once
D: -
V: TRBV7-2
DNA: TGTGCCAGCAGCTTAAGAGGGAGGCCCCTTCCCAATACGCAGTATTTT
CDR3: CASSLRGRPLPNTQYF

J: TRBJ1-2
size: -
D: -
V: TRBV7-2
DNA: TGTGCCAGCAGCAGAGGTTGGGGTGGCTACACCTTC
CDR3: CASSRGWGGYTF

J: TRBJ2-3
size: -
D: -
V: TRBV6-1
DNA: TGTGCCATCAGTGAGGCCCCGACAAGCCCGGGGGAAGATACGCAGTATTTT
CDR3: CAISEAPTSPGEDTQYF

J: TRBJ2-1
size: many
D: TRBD2
V: TRBV12-3/TRBV12-4
DNA: TGTGCCAGCAGTTTAGGGACTAGCGGGGGACCCCCCTACAATGAGCAGTTCTTC
CDR3: CASSLGTSGGPPYNEQFF

J: TRBJ2-3
size: -
D: -
V: TRBV3-1
DNA: TGTGCCAGCAGCCAAATCCCGGAACAGACCACAGATACGCAGTATTTT
CDR3: CASSQIPEQTTDTQYF

J: TRBJ1-2
size: many
D: -
V: TRBV30
DNA: TGTGCCTGGACTTTCGCGTATGGCTACACCTTC
CDR3: CAWTFAYGYTF

J: TRBJ2-5
size: few
D: -
V: TRBV28
DNA: TGTGCCAGCACAGGGAGCCTGGGAGAGACCCAGTACTTC
CDR3: CASTGSLGETQYF

J: TRBJ1-1
size: -
D: -
V: TRBV20-1
DNA: TGCAGGGCTCTCTCGGGCAGTGAAGCTTTCTTT
CDR3: CRALSGSEAFF

J: TRBJ2-5
size: many
D: -
V: TRBV5-1
DNA: TGCGCCAGCAGCTTAGAGCAAGAGACCCAGTACTTC
CDR3: CASSLEQETQYF